One sample yielded the 31 T cell receptor beta chains listed below, sequenced in a study of blood T cell repertoires in COVID-19. Sequencing was performed with immunoSEQ multiplex PCR; in TCRdb, only in-frame clones are kept and a portion is missing. Of approximately 210,000 clones listed, 80% to 90% are singletons. The sequencing sample was made of peripheral blood. These receptors originate from a man between 45 and 60 years old with active or convalescent COVID-19.

The chain joins TRBV3-1 (or the pseudogene TRBV3-2) to TRBJ1-6; D not certain. The CDR3 sequence is 12 residues long. Germline V gene data show CDR1 as LGHDT and CDR2 as YNNKEL (reference sequence). With 5 bases removed from V and 7 bases from J, the gap between germline ends came to 6 bases. CDR3 amino acids: CASSSQNSPLHF. CDR3 in DNA: TGTGCCAGCAGCTCGCAGAATTCACCCCTCCACTTT.

This chain joins TRBV18 and TRBJ1-2, with 8 bases matching TRBD1. This CDR3 has 14 amino acids. CDR1 is KGHSH and CDR2 is LQKENI in the germline V gene. V was pared by 2 bases and J by 7 bases, with 6 bases of the junction left unmatched. The CDR3, as DNA: TGTGCCAGCTCACCAGGACAGGGCTTAGGTGGCTACACCTTC. As protein: CASSPGQGLGGYTF.

This clone has a handful of counts. The sample contains more than one DNA sequence encoding this CDR3. The chain carries TRBV6-6 and TRBJ1-2, with D possibly TRBD1 on 5 matching bases. The CDR3 is 14 residues long. Germline V gene lookup returns CDR1 MNHNY and CDR2 SVGAGI (reference sequence). The ends were cut back, 0 bases at V and 5 bases at J, with 10 bases in the middle. Here the CDR3 reads CASSYSGARYGYTF. The CDR3 DNA reads TGTGCCAGCAGTTACTCTGGGGCGCGATATGGCTACACCTTC.

The chain carries TRBV6-2 or TRBV6-3 and TRBJ1-1; the D is unclear. The CDR3 length is 13 residues. V was clipped by 2 bases and J by 7 bases, with 11 bases between them. Germline loops: CDR1 MNHEY, CDR2 SVGEGT. CDR3 protein: CASSYGRHFEAFF. In DNA, the CDR3 is TGTGCCAGCAGTTACGGCAGGCATTTTGAAGCTTTCTTT.

The rearrangement joins TRBV6-5 to TRBJ1-3; the D gene is possibly TRBD1 (5 bases). Germline V gene data show CDR1 as MNHEY and CDR2 as SVGAGI. V lost 7 bases and J lost 0, with 13 bases in between. There are 15 residues in the CDR3. The CDR3, as DNA: TGTGCCAGCAAGGCCGGGACTCACTCTGGAAACACCATATATTTT. This gives the protein CASKAGTHSGNTIYF.

The chain links TRBV15 to TRBJ1-5, with TRBD1 matching over 9 bases. The CDR3 sequence is 18 residues long. Germline CDR1 is LNHNV and CDR2 is YYDKDF (reference sequence). After removal of 0 bases from V and 2 bases from J, the junction contained 8 bases not matched to a gene. The CDR3 coding sequence is TGTGCCACCAGCAGAGAGACGGGACAGGGAGTGGGCAATCAGCCCCAGCATTTT. Protein: CATSRETGQGVGNQPQHF.

This clone was seen a few times. The V and J genes are TRBV4-1 and TRBJ2-3; 10 bases align to TRBD2. Germline CDR1 and CDR2: MGHRA and YSYEKL. This CDR3 has 16 amino acids. Germline trimming cut 4 bases from V and 4 bases from J; bases unmatched to any gene: 8. The CDR3 loop is CASSLGPSGGADTQYF. As DNA, the CDR3 is TGCGCCAGCAGCCTTGGGCCCAGCGGGGGGGCAGATACGCAGTATTTT.

This clone was counted a few times. The CDR3 DNA is TGTGCCAGCAGCCCAGGGGGCGGTAATGAAAAACTGTTTTTT. This gives the protein CASSPGGGNEKLFF. The rearrangement uses TRBV9 and TRBJ1-4; TRBD1 agrees at 8 bases. J gave up 4 bases and V 4 bases, and 3 bases lay outside the gene matches. In germline, CDR1 is SGDLS, CDR2 YYNGEE. The CDR3 spans 14 residues.

The chain combines TRBV5-5 with TRBJ1-2, with a possible D match to TRBD1 (5 bases). The germline gives CDR1 SGHKS, CDR2 YYEKEE (reference sequence). This CDR3 region has 14 residues. Trimming took 7 bases from V and 8 from J, leaving 21 bases between them. For the CDR3, the DNA is TGTGCCAGCGCCTTTTTCCAACAGGCCTCGGGCTACACCTTC. Translation gives CASAFFQQASGYTF.

The J gene is TRBJ2-2, the V gene TRBV14; 9 bases are shared with TRBD2. CDR3 size: 17 residues. Germline V lookup: CDR1 SGHDN, CDR2 FVKESK. After removal of 0 bases from V and 3 bases from J, the junction contained 5 bases not matched to a gene. The CDR3 DNA follows: TGTGCCAGCAGCCAAGATCCCGGGACTAGCTACACCGGGGAGCTGTTTTTT. Encoded protein: CASSQDPGTSYTGELFF.

V and J are TRBV11-3 and TRBJ2-7, with 7 positions matching TRBD1. Germline CDR1 reads SGHNT; CDR2 reads YENEEA. This CDR3 region has 16 residues. V shed 1 base and J 6 bases; nucleotides not matched to a gene: 12. This chain's CDR3 is CASSLGGGASLREQYF. In DNA form, the CDR3 reads TGTGCCAGCAGCTTAGGAGGGGGCGCCTCTCTTCGCGAGCAGTACTTC.

The chain employs TRBV24-1 and TRBJ2-1, with 7 bases identical to TRBD2. V gave up 4 bases and J gave up 5 bases; unmatched junction bases: 10. Germline CDR1 reads KGHDR; CDR2 reads SFDVKD. CDR3 length: 16 amino acids. CDR3 in DNA: TGTGCCACCAGTGAGTCCTGGCGGGAGCCCAACAATGAGCAGTTCTTC. Protein: CATSESWREPNNEQFF.

The rearrangement joins TRBV27 to TRBJ2-3, with D possibly being TRBD2 (6 bases). The CDR3 is 12 residues long. Germline CDR1 is MNHEY and CDR2 is SMNVEV (reference sequence). V lost 6 bases to trimming and J lost 5 bases, with 9 bases between them. The chain's CDR3 is CASSKGGDTQYF. DNA for the CDR3: TGTGCCAGCAGCAAGGGAGGAGATACGCAGTATTTT.

The V and J genes are TRBV5-6 and TRBJ1-2; 9 bases match TRBD1. V was clipped by 6 bases and J by 3 bases; unmatched bases: 9. The CDR3 sequence is 15 residues long. Germline V gene lookup returns CDR1 SGHDT and CDR2 YYEEEE. CDR3 sequence: CASTFFGDRDYGYTF. The CDR3 bases are TGTGCCAGCACCTTCTTCGGGGACAGGGACTATGGCTACACCTTC.

In this sample, this clone turned up once. The V call is TRBV25-1, the J call TRBJ2-3; possibly TRBD1 for D (5 bases). The ends were cut back, 1 base at V and 3 bases at J, with 17 bases in the middle. Germline CDR1 is MGHDK and CDR2 is SYGVNS. The CDR3 length is 17 residues. The CDR3 coding sequence is TGTGCCAGCAGTGAATCCACCCCGGGCACAGGTACAGATACGCAGTATTTT. Its translation is CASSESTPGTGTDTQYF.

The CDR3 here is CASSLRGPDFNEQFF. In DNA, the CDR3 is TGTGCCAGCAGCTTAAGGGGGCCAGACTTCAATGAGCAGTTCTTC. This chain links TRBV7-3 with TRBJ2-1; D perhaps matches TRBD1 (6 bases). The CDR3 is 15 residues long. Trimming pared 1 base from V and 6 bases from J, leaving 13 bases between. Germline CDR1 SGHTA, CDR2 FQGTGA.

The chain has TRBV4-3 and TRBJ2-2, with D possibly TRBD2 on 6 matching bases. Deletions cut 0 bases from V and 4 bases from J, with 15 bases between. Germline loops: CDR1 LGHNA, CDR2 YSLEER. There are 17 residues in the CDR3. CDR3 in amino acids: CASSQDESSGGTGELFF. The CDR3 DNA is TGCGCCAGCAGCCAAGATGAGAGTAGCGGTGGCACCGGGGAGCTGTTTTTT.

V gene TRBV30 combines with J gene TRBJ1-2; maybe TRBD1 (6 bases). CDR1 and CDR2 (germline): GTSNPN, SVGIG (reference sequence). The CDR3 spans 15 residues. Trimming took 5 bases from V and 4 from J, leaving 20 bases between them. The chain's CDR3 is CAWAPGGMGSYGYTF. DNA for the CDR3: TGTGCCTGGGCCCCGGGGGGCATGGGAAGCTATGGCTACACCTTC.

The V and J genes are TRBV27 and TRBJ1-2; D may be TRBD1 (5 bases). Germline CDR1 is MNHEY and CDR2 is SMNVEV (reference sequence). The germline V and J ends were trimmed by 4 bases and 8 bases, with 14 bases remaining between them. The CDR3 loop spans 13 amino acids. The CDR3 coding sequence is TGTGCCAGCAGTTACAGGAATAGAAGAGGCTACACCTTC. It translates to CASSYRNRRGYTF.

The chain uses TRBV19 and TRBJ1-5, with a tentative D call TRBD1 (6 bases). Germline V gene lookup returns CDR1 LNHDA and CDR2 SQIVND (reference sequence). The CDR3 is made up of 14 amino acids. The V gene lost 5 bases and the J gene lost 3 bases, with 11 bases spanning the gap. In DNA form, the CDR3 reads TGTGCCAGTAGTTTTGGACAGATCAATCAGCCCCAGCATTTT. Protein sequence: CASSFGQINQPQHF.

This rearrangement joins TRBV6-2 or TRBV6-3 to TRBJ1-2, with D unresolved. Germline lookup yields CDR1 MNHEY and CDR2 SVGEGT. V was pared by 1 base and J by 2 bases, with 8 bases between. The CDR3 spans 14 residues. CDR3 amino acids: CASSYLGRNYGYTF. Written as DNA, the CDR3 is TGTGCCAGCAGTTACTTGGGCAGAAACTATGGCTACACCTTC.

This chain connects TRBV7-8 to TRBJ2-7, with 7 bases aligning to TRBD1. The CDR3 runs to 14 residues. In germline, CDR1 is SGHVS, CDR2 FQNEAQ. After removal of 1 base from V and 7 bases from J, the junction contained 7 bases not matched to a gene. The CDR3 loop is CASSLVGGSDEQYF. CDR3 DNA sequence: TGTGCCAGCAGCTTAGTAGGGGGCTCCGATGAGCAGTACTTC.

This clone turned up a few times. The genes are TRBV5-1 and TRBJ2-6; tentatively, D is TRBD1 (5 bases). This CDR3 is 16 amino acids long. Germline CDR1 is SGHRS and CDR2 is YFSETQ. Trimming removed 5 bases from V and 3 bases from J, with 15 bases in between. In DNA, the CDR3 is TGCGCCAGCAGATCCATCTCAGGGCTTGGGGCCAACGTCCTGACTTTC. This translates into CASRSISGLGANVLTF.

The gene calls are TRBV5-4 and TRBJ1-1, with D unclear. The CDR3 runs to 15 residues. Germline V CDR1 and CDR2: SGHNT, YYREEE (reference sequence). With 0 bases removed from V and 10 bases from J, the gap between germline ends came to 19 bases. The CDR3, as DNA: TGTGCCAGCAGCTTGGAGTCTAGTCCCCGGATAGGAGCTTTCTTT. Translated, it gives CASSLESSPRIGAFF.

This clone appeared a few times. This chain joins TRBV25-1 and TRBJ2-1; 7 bases match TRBD1. Losses at the gene ends were 1 base for V and 2 bases for J; bases not matched to a gene: 8. The germline CDR1 and CDR2 sequences are MGHDK and SYGVNS. CDR3 size: 17 residues. The CDR3: CASSESRRGMTYNEQFF. As DNA, the CDR3 is TGTGCCAGCAGTGAATCACGCAGGGGGATGACCTACAATGAGCAGTTCTTC.

The chain has TRBV29-1 and TRBJ2-1; perhaps TRBD2 as D (6 bases). This CDR3 spans 13 amino acids. The germline V gene has CDR1 SQVTM and CDR2 ANQGSEA. CDR3 nucleotides: TGCTGGGGAGGCCCCTCCCCCCACAATGAGCAGTTCTTC. It codes for CWGGPSPHNEQFF.

J is TRBJ1-1 and V is TRBV7-2; D remains unclear. V was cut by 1 base and J by 4 bases, with 7 bases left in between. This CDR3 comprises 13 residues. The germline V gene has CDR1 SGHTA and CDR2 FQGNSA. CDR3 region: CASSLDGITEAFF. CDR3 DNA: TGTGCCAGCAGCTTAGACGGGATCACTGAAGCTTTCTTT.

This chain joins TRBV6-1 and TRBJ2-7, with 7 bases lining up with TRBD1. Germline V lookup: CDR1 MNHNS, CDR2 SASEGT. The CDR3 extends over 16 amino acids. V trimming: 4 bases; J trimming: 2 bases; junction bases outside the gene matches: 11. CDR3 DNA sequence: TGTGCCAGCAGTGCTCCGCCCGGGACAGTCCCCTACGAGCAGTACTTC. Translated: CASSAPPGTVPYEQYF.

The rearrangement links TRBV19 to TRBJ2-1, with D possibly matching TRBD1 (6 bases). V dropped 5 bases and J dropped 7 bases, with 18 bases sitting between them. The CDR3 sequence is 15 residues long. Germline assignment: CDR1 LNHDA and CDR2 SQIVND (reference sequence). In DNA, the CDR3 is TGTGCCAGTAGTGTCCGCCCCGTCACAGGGAATGAGCAGTTCTTC. This sequence encodes CASSVRPVTGNEQFF.

The rearrangement uses TRBV24-1 and TRBJ1-2, with unresolved D. The CDR3 sequence is 16 residues long. V lost 0 bases and J 7 bases, leaving 17 bases between the germline ends. Germline CDR1 and CDR2: KGHDR and SFDVKD. The CDR3 nucleotides are TGTGCCACCAGTGATTTGTTTTGGGCAGGCGTGCGTGGCTACACCTTC. Encoded protein: CATSDLFWAGVRGYTF.

The chain is built from TRBV4-1 and TRBJ2-7, with 9 positions matching TRBD1. J gave up 3 bases and V 0 bases, and 9 bases lay outside the gene matches. Looked up from germline, CDR1 is MGHRA and CDR2 is YSYEKL. This CDR3 comprises 17 residues. In nucleotides, the CDR3 is TGCGCCAGCAGCCAAGATTTGAGGGGACAGGGAAACTACGAGCAGTACTTC. Translation gives CASSQDLRGQGNYEQYF.